The 29 T cell receptor beta chains reported below all come from one sample, sequenced in a study of graft-versus-host responses after intestinal transplantation. Irradiated, violet-dye-labeled stimulator cells, around 200,000 in number, were plated with around 200,000 CFSE-labeled responder cells. Measured with immunoSEQ multiplex PCR; TCRdb has only the in-frame clones, and not every one. The repertoire includes 11,000 to 15,000 clones, roughly a third of them detected once, and approximately 2% sits in the top ten. Source: alloreactive CD8+ T cells from a mixed lymphocyte reaction culture, taken before intestinal transplant. Subset indicated: CFSE-low proliferating T cells sorted from roughly six-day pre-transplant mixed lymphocyte reaction (GvH or HvG direction). Source of these receptors: a human patient who received an intestinal transplant.

This clone turned up a few times. The rearrangement uses TRBV6-5 and TRBJ2-1; D is ambiguous. The V end was cut by 2 bases, the J end by 9 bases, with 11 bases between. The germline gives CDR1 MNHEY, CDR2 SVGAGI. This CDR3 has 13 amino acids. CDR3 region: CASSYMEFGEQFF. The CDR3 region has the DNA TGTGCCAGCAGTTACATGGAGTTCGGTGAGCAGTTCTTC.

Sample share makes this clone medium-sized. This sequence joins TRBV6-6 and TRBJ1-1; D perhaps matches TRBD1 (5 bases). V lost 2 bases, J lost 1 base, and 5 bases lay in between. This CDR3 is 13 amino acids long. Germline CDR1 and CDR2: MNHNY and SVGAGI (reference sequence). CDR3: CASSYTGNTEAFF. As DNA, the CDR3 is TGTGCCAGCAGTTACACAGGGAACACTGAAGCTTTCTTT.

The V and J genes are TRBV15 and TRBJ2-6; D might be TRBD2 (6 bases). Trimming took off 5 bases at V and 0 bases at J, with 8 bases between the two ends. Germline-derived CDR1 and CDR2 are LNHNV and YYDKDF (reference sequence). CDR3 length: 15 residues. The CDR3 is CATSGEDSGANVLTF. CDR3 DNA sequence: TGTGCCACCAGCGGGGAGGACTCTGGGGCCAACGTCCTGACTTTC.

J is TRBJ2-7 and V is TRBV7-9; the D gene is possibly TRBD1 (6 bases). The CDR3 sequence is 12 residues long. Germline CDR1 is SEHNR and CDR2 is FQNEAQ (reference sequence). Trimming left V 5 bases short and J 3 bases short, with 8 bases between. This CDR3 is CASSQDSYEQYF. CDR3 sequence (DNA): TGTGCCAGCAGCCAGGACAGCTACGAGCAGTACTTC.

In this sample, this clone turned up a few times. CDR3 sequence: CASSLALSYEQYF. CDR3 nucleotide sequence: TGTGCCAGCAGCTTGGCTTTATCCTACGAGCAGTACTTC. This rearrangement joins TRBV5-5 to TRBJ2-7, with D hard to call. V was shortened by 0 bases and J by 1 base, with 5 bases between the two germline ends. CDR1 and CDR2 from the germline V gene are SGHKS and YYEKEE (reference sequence). The CDR3 runs 13 residues. Combining the CDR3 with reference TRBV5-5 and TRBJ2-7 gives the whole variable domain DAGVTQSPTHLIKTRGQQVTLRCSPISGHKSVSWYQQVLGQGPQFIFQYYEKEERGRGNFPDRFSARQFPNYSSELNVNALLLGDSALYLCASSLALSYEQYFGPGTRLTVT.

By share of the sample, this clone is medium-sized. The rearrangement joins TRBV7-2 to TRBJ1-1; 10 bases line up with TRBD1. CDR3 length: 14 residues. J lost 5 bases, V lost 5 bases, and 5 bases had no gene match. In germline, CDR1 is SGHTA, CDR2 FQGNSA. CDR3 sequence reads: CASSPWTGGTEAFF. The CDR3 DNA reads TGTGCCAGCAGCCCTTGGACAGGGGGGACTGAAGCTTTCTTT.

The V gene is TRBV11-3, the J gene TRBJ2-7, with 8 bases matching TRBD2. With V trimmed by 5 bases and J by 4 bases, 13 bases remained unmatched. The CDR3 sequence is 16 residues long. CDR1 is SGHNT, CDR2 YENEEA, per germline. Here the CDR3 DNA reads TGTGCCAGCAGCCCTCAGGGGCGGGGGGTATCGTACGAGCAGTACTTC. Protein: CASSPQGRGVSYEQYF.

Judged by abundance, this clone is medium-sized. J is TRBJ2-7 and V is TRBV5-4, with D maybe TRBD1 (5 bases). Germline V lookup: CDR1 SGHNT, CDR2 YYREEE (reference sequence). Trimming removed 3 bases at V and 3 bases at J, with 10 bases between. CDR3 size: 13 residues. CDR3 amino acids: CASSWTPNYEQYF. The CDR3, as DNA: TGTGCCAGCAGCTGGACACCTAACTACGAGCAGTACTTC.

A word on this clone: This same CDR3 is encoded by further DNA sequences in the sample. The chain couples TRBV4-3 to TRBJ2-7; D unclear. V was shortened by 3 bases and J by 3 bases, with 9 bases between the two germline ends. The CDR3 covers 13 residues. From germline, CDR1 is LGHNA and CDR2 YSLEER. CDR3 DNA sequence: TGCGCCAGCAGCCAGGGCCTATACTACGAGCAGTACTTC. It translates to CASSQGLYYEQYF.

The chain combines TRBV11-2 with TRBJ2-7, with TRBD1 as a possible D gene (6 bases). CDR1 SGHAT and CDR2 FQNNGV come from the germline V gene. This CDR3 is 13 amino acids long. Trimming took off 6 bases at V and 5 bases at J, with 14 bases between the two ends. CDR3 protein: CASSPGVPNEQYF. In DNA form, the CDR3 reads TGTGCCAGCAGTCCAGGGGTCCCCAACGAGCAGTACTTC.

V usage is TRBV4-3 and J usage is TRBJ1-1; D may be TRBD1 (6 bases). The V gene's germline CDR1 is LGHNA and CDR2 YSLEER. Trimming stripped 0 bases from V and 3 bases from J, with 14 bases between. This CDR3 comprises 16 residues. The CDR3, as DNA: TGCGCCAGCAGCCAAGAGTCCAGGGGATTGTACACTGAAGCTTTCTTT. Translation gives CASSQESRGLYTEAFF.

The CDR3 nucleotides are TGTGCCAGCAGTTTATCGGTGGGGGCTTCCTACAATGAGCAGTTCTTC. This translates into CASSLSVGASYNEQFF. V gene TRBV27 combines with J gene TRBJ2-1; D possibly corresponds to TRBD1 (6 bases). This CDR3 spans 16 amino acids. Germline CDR1 reads MNHEY; CDR2 reads SMNVEV (reference sequence). V lost 0 bases to trimming and J lost 1 base, with 10 bases between them.

V usage is TRBV4-3 and J usage is TRBJ1-5; a possible D gene is TRBD1 (6 bases). V shed 0 bases and J shed 6 bases, with 12 bases lying between them. Germline V lookup: CDR1 LGHNA, CDR2 YSLEER. CDR3 length: 15 residues. In DNA form, the CDR3 reads TGCGCCAGCAGCCAAGATGTTGGGGGCGGTCAGCCCCAGCATTTT. It specifies CASSQDVGGGQPQHF.

The chain carries TRBV19 and TRBJ2-2; a weak D match, TRBD1 (5 bases). V was pared by 5 bases and J by 4 bases, with 20 bases between. CDR1 is LNHDA and CDR2 is SQIVND in the germline V gene (reference sequence). The CDR3 contains 17 residues. CDR3 residues: CASSLNLPWGGTGELFF. CDR3 sequence (DNA): TGTGCCAGTAGTCTCAACCTTCCTTGGGGCGGCACCGGGGAGCTGTTTTTT.

This clone was observed a few times. The J gene is TRBJ1-1, the V gene TRBV27, with 8 nucleotides matching TRBD1. Trimming removed 8 bases from V and 5 bases from J; junction bases left unmatched: 10. Looked up from germline, CDR1 is MNHEY and CDR2 is SMNVEV (reference sequence). CDR3 length: 14 residues. The CDR3 is CASYPGQGETEAFF. The DNA for the CDR3 is TGTGCCAGCTACCCCGGACAGGGAGAGACTGAAGCTTTCTTT.

In this sample, this clone turned up a few times. The chain joins TRBV7-2 to TRBJ1-1; 8 bases fit TRBD1. The length of the CDR3 is 15 residues. V shed 4 bases and J 4 bases; nucleotides not matched to a gene: 8. Germline lookup yields CDR1 SGHTA and CDR2 FQGNSA. DNA of the CDR3: TGTGCCAGCAGCTGGCTTTCGACAGGGGCCACTGAAGCTTTCTTT. As protein: CASSWLSTGATEAFF.

In its sample, this clone was seen a few times. The V and J genes are TRBV30 and TRBJ1-2; 9 nucleotides agree with TRBD1. The CDR3 loop spans 13 amino acids. Per germline, CDR1 GTSNPN and CDR2 SVGIG (reference sequence). Trimming at V came to 2 bases and at J to 2 bases, leaving 0 bases not matched to a gene. The CDR3: CAWSTGGNYGYTF. The CDR3 DNA reads TGTGCCTGGAGTACAGGGGGCAACTATGGCTACACCTTC.

This clone was recorded only once. The chain recombines TRBV6-5 with TRBJ2-7; 12 bases line up with TRBD1. Germline V gene sequence: CDR1 MNHEY, CDR2 SVGAGI. The length of the CDR3 is 15 residues. J lost 7 bases, V lost 0 bases, and 4 bases had no gene match. CDR3: CASSYSGTGGLEQYF. CDR3 DNA sequence: TGTGCCAGCAGTTACTCGGGGACAGGGGGCCTGGAGCAGTACTTC.

This clone appeared a few times. V gene TRBV4-3 combines with J gene TRBJ2-2; possible D gene TRBD1, 6 bases. This CDR3 is built from 16 residues. Trimming took 0 bases from V and 6 from J, leaving 14 bases between them. CDR1 and CDR2 (germline): LGHNA, YSLEER. The CDR3 here is CASSQDGQTAAGELFF. CDR3 sequence (DNA): TGCGCCAGCAGCCAAGATGGACAGACTGCGGCCGGGGAGCTGTTTTTT.

This clone is medium-sized. This chain joins TRBV6-1 and TRBJ2-7; the match to TRBD2 covers 9 bases. V trimming: 8 bases; J trimming: 2 bases; junction bases outside the gene matches: 4. This CDR3 is 13 amino acids long. CDR1 is MNHNS, CDR2 SASEGT, per germline. Here the CDR3 DNA reads TGTGCCAGCGCCGCGGGGGGGCCCTACGAGCAGTACTTC. Translating gives CASAAGGPYEQYF.

V usage is TRBV7-9 and J usage is TRBJ1-2, with D maybe TRBD1 (6 bases). CDR1 and CDR2 from the germline V gene are SEHNR and FQNEAQ (reference sequence). The CDR3 has 17 amino acids. The ends were cut back, 5 bases at V and 7 bases at J, with 26 bases in the middle. CDR3 nucleotide sequence: TGTGCCAGCAGCACCCCCGAGACCAGGGGCGGGCTTGGTGGCTACACCTTC. It translates to CASSTPETRGGLGGYTF.

Only a few counts were recorded for this clone. The J gene is TRBJ2-1, the V gene TRBV25-1; TRBD1 agrees at 8 bases. The germline V gene has CDR1 MGHDK and CDR2 SYGVNS. V lost 3 bases and J lost 0; bases outside the gene matches: 4. The CDR3 is 16 amino acids. As DNA, the CDR3 is TGTGCCAGCAGTGATTACAGGGGGAGCTCCTACAATGAGCAGTTCTTC. Protein product: CASSDYRGSSYNEQFF.

The chain combines TRBV29-1 with TRBJ1-1; 9 bases are a match to TRBD1. V was pared by 4 bases and J by 2 bases, with 5 bases of the junction left unmatched. This CDR3 is built from 14 residues. Looked up from germline, CDR1 is SQVTM and CDR2 is ANQGSEA. The CDR3 bases are TGCAGCGTTGGGACAGGGGTTTCCAACACTGAAGCTTTCTTT. Its translation is CSVGTGVSNTEAFF.

The rearrangement links TRBV30 to TRBJ1-1; 8 bases fit TRBD1. Germline CDR1 and CDR2: GTSNPN and SVGIG (reference sequence). With V trimmed by 3 bases and J by 7 bases, 4 bases remained unmatched. This CDR3 contains 12 residues. This chain's CDR3 is CAWSSGQGEAFF. CDR3 in DNA: TGTGCCTGGAGCTCTGGACAGGGTGAAGCTTTCTTT.

This clone was detected only a few times. The genes are TRBV27 and TRBJ1-5, with D tentatively TRBD1 (6 bases). The CDR3 runs to 13 residues. With 6 bases removed from V and 11 bases from J, the gap between germline ends came to 17 bases. Germline V gives CDR1 MNHEY, CDR2 SMNVEV (reference sequence). The CDR3 loop is CASSHGQGFSQHF. DNA of the CDR3: TGTGCCAGCAGCCATGGTCAGGGGTTCTCCCAGCATTTT.

By sample share, this clone is medium-sized. This chain joins TRBV2 and TRBJ1-4; D unresolved. The CDR3 totals 16 residues. Germline V gene sequence: CDR1 SNHLY, CDR2 FYNNEI. Trimming pared 0 bases from V and 5 bases from J, leaving 13 bases between. In DNA, the CDR3 is TGTGCCAGCAGTGAAGCGCCCGGGGAGATAAATGAAAAACTGTTTTTT. This codes for CASSEAPGEINEKLFF.

CDR3 amino acids: CASSRGQGPTGELFF. DNA for the CDR3: TGCGCCAGCAGCCGAGGACAGGGCCCCACCGGGGAGCTGTTTTTT. The rearrangement links TRBV4-3 to TRBJ2-2, with 8 bases aligning to TRBD1. The CDR3 has 15 residues. The V gene end was trimmed by 4 bases and the J gene end by 4 bases; junction bases not matched to a gene: 5. The V gene's germline CDR1 is LGHNA and CDR2 YSLEER.

This clone showed up just a few times. The CDR3 DNA reads as TGTGCCAGCATTCCAGTGACTTATGGCTACACCTTC. It translates to CASIPVTYGYTF. V usage is TRBV6-4 and J usage is TRBJ1-2; D remains ambiguous. CDR3 length equals 12 residues. V lost 7 bases and J 5 bases, leaving 11 bases between the germline ends. CDR1 MRHNA and CDR2 SNTAGT come from the germline V gene.

The chain couples TRBV7-9 to TRBJ2-1; a possible D gene is TRBD2 (6 bases). This CDR3 region has 12 residues. Between the trimmed V and J ends, which lost 7 bases and 7 bases, there was a span of 11 bases. Germline V gives CDR1 SEHNR, CDR2 FQNEAQ (reference sequence). The CDR3 loop reads CASKWGVNEQFF. The CDR3 coding sequence is TGTGCCAGCAAGTGGGGGGTAAATGAGCAGTTCTTC. Full variable domain (outside the CDR3, taken from reference TRBV7-9 and TRBJ2-1): DTGVSQNPRHKITKRGQNVTFRCDPISEHNRLYWYRQTLGQGPEFLTYFQNEAQLEKSRLLSDRFSAERPKGSFSTLEIQRTEQGDSAMYLCASKWGVNEQFFGPGTRLTVL.